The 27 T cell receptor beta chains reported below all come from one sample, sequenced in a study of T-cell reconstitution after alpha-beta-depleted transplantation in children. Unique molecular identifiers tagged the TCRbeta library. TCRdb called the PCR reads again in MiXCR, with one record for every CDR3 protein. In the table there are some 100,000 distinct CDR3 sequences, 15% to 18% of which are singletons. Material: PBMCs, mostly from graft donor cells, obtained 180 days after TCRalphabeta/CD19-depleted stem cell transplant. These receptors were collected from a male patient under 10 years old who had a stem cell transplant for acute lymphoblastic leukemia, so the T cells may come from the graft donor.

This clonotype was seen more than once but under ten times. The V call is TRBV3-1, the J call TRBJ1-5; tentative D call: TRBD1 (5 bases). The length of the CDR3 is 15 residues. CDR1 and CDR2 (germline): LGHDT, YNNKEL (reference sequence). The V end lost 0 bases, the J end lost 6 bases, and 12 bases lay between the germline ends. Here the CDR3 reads CASSQDQGGGQPQHF. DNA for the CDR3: TGTGCCAGCAGCCAAGACCAGGGAGGAGGTCAGCCCCAGCATTTT.

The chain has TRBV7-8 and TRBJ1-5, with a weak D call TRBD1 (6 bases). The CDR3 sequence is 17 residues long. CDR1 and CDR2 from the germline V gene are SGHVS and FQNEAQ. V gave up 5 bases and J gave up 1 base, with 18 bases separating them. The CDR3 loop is CASSPTSGGQSNQPQHF. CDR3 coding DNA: TGTGCCAGCAGCCCCACCTCGGGGGGCCAAAGCAATCAGCCCCAGCATTTT. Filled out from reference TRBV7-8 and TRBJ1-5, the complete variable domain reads GAGVSQSPRYKVAKRGQDVALRCDPISGHVSLFWYQQALGQGPEFLTYFQNEAQLDKSGLPSDRFFAERPEGSVSTLKIQRTQQEDSAVYLCASSPTSGGQSNQPQHFGDGTRLSIL.

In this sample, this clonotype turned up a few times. CDR3 region: CSVETGSGANVLTF. The CDR3 DNA reads as TGCAGCGTTGAAACGGGATCTGGGGCCAACGTCCTGACTTTC. The chain couples TRBV29-1 to TRBJ2-6; a weak D match, TRBD2 (5 bases). The CDR3 is made up of 14 amino acids. V lost 2 bases to trimming and J lost 1 base, with 6 bases between them. Germline V CDR1 and CDR2: SQVTM, ANQGSEA.

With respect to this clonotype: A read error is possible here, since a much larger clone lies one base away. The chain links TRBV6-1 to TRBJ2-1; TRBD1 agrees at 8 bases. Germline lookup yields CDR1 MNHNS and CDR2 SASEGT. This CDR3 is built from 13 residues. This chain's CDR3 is CTSSDRGYNEQFF. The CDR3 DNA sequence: TGTACCAGCAGCGACAGGGGATACAATGAGCAGTTCTTC.

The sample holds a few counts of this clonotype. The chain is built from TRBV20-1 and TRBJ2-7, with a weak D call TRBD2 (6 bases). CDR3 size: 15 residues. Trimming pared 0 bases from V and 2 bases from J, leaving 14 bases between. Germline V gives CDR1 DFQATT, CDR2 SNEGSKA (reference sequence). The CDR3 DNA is TGCAGTGCTAGAGATAATACCGGGGGTCCCTACGAGCAGTACTTC. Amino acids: CSARDNTGGPYEQYF.

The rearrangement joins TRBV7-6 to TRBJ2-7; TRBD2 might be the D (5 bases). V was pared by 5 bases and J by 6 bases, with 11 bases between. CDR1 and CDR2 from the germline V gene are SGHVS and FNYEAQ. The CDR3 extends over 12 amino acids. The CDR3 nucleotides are TGTGCCAGCAGCCCGCTACTAGGCGAGCAGTACTTC. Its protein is CASSPLLGEQYF.

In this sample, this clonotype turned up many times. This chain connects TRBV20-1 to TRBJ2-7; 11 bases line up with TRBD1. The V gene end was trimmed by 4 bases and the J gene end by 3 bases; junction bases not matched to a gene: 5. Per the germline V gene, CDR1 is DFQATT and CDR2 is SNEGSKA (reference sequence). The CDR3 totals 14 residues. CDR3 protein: CSATPGTGGYEQYF. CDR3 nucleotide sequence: TGCAGTGCTACACCCGGGACAGGGGGCTACGAGCAGTACTTC.

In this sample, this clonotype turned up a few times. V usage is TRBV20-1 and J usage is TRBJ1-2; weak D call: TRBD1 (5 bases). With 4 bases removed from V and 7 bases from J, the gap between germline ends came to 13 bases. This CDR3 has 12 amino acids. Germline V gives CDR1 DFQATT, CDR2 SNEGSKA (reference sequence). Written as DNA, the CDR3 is TGCAGTGCTAAAGCCCCGGGGCCTGGCTACACCTTC. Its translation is CSAKAPGPGYTF.

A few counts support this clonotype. In DNA, the CDR3 is TGTGCCAGCAGCTTACTCATGGGGGGCTATGGCTACACCTTC. Translation gives CASSLLMGGYGYTF. The chain links TRBV7-7 to TRBJ1-2; perhaps TRBD1 as D (5 bases). V was clipped by 2 bases and J by 4 bases, with 11 bases between them. Per germline, CDR1 SSHAT and CDR2 FNYEAQ (reference sequence). The CDR3 length is 14 residues.

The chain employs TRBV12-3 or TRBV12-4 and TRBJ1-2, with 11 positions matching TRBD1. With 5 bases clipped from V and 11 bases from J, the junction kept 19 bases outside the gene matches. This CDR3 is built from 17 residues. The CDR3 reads CASSPFGQGAPLIGYTF. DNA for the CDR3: TGTGCCAGCAGTCCATTCGGACAGGGGGCTCCACTAATCGGGTACACCTTC.

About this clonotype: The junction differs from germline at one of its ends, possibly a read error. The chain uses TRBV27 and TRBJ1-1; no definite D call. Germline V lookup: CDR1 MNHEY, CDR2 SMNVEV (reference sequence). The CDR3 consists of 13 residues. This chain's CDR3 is CATSGRTNTEAFF. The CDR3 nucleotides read TGTGCCACCAGTGGACGGACGAACACTGAAGCTTTCTTT.

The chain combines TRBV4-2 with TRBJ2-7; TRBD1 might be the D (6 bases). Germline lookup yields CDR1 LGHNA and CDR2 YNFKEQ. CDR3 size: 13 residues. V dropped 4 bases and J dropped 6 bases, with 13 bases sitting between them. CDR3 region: CASSRGPLCEQYF. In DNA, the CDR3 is TGTGCCAGCAGCCGGGGGCCCCTCTGCGAGCAGTACTTC.

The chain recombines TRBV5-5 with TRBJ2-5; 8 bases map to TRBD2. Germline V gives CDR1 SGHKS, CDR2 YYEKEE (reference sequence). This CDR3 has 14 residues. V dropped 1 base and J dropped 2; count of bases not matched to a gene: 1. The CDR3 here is CASSLLAGQETQYF. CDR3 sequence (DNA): TGTGCCAGCAGCTTGTTAGCGGGACAAGAGACCCAGTACTTC.

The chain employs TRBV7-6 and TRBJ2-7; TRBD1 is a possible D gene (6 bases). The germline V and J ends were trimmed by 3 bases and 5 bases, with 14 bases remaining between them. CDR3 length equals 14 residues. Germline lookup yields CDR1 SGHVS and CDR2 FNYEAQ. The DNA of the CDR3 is TGTGCCAGCAGCTTTAGGCAGGGGTCGGACGAGCAGTACTTC. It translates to CASSFRQGSDEQYF.

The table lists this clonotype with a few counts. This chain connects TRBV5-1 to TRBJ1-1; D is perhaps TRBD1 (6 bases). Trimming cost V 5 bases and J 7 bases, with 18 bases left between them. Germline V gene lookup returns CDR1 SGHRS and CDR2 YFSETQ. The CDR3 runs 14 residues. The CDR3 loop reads CASSTRGEGLEAFF. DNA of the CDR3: TGCGCCAGCAGTACCAGGGGAGAGGGGCTTGAAGCTTTCTTT.

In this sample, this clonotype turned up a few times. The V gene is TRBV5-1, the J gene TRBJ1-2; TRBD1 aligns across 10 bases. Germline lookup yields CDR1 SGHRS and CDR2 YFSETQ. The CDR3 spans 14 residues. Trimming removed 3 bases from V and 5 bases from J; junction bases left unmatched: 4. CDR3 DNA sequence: TGCGCCAGCAGCTCCGGACAGGGGGATTATGGCTACACCTTC. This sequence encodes CASSSGQGDYGYTF.

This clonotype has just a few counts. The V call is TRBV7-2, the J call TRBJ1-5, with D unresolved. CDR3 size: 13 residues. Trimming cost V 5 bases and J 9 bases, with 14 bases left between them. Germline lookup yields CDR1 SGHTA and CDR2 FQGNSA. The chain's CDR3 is CASSLKGGRPQHF. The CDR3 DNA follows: TGTGCCAGCAGCCTTAAAGGTGGGCGGCCCCAGCATTTT. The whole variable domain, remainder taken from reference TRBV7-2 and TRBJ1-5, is GAGVSQSPSNKVTEKGKDVELRCDPISGHTALYWYRQSLGQGLEFLIYFQGNSAPDKSGLPSDRFSAERTGGSVSTLTIQRTQQEDSAVYLCASSLKGGRPQHFGDGTRLSIL.

The CDR3 protein is CASRLTGLHTGELFF. In nucleotides, the CDR3 is TGTGCCAGCAGACTGACAGGGTTGCACACCGGGGAGCTGTTTTTT. The chain combines TRBV6-5 with TRBJ2-2; 7 bases agree with TRBD1. Looked up from germline, CDR1 is MNHEY and CDR2 is SVGAGI. V dropped 6 bases and J dropped 3; count of bases not matched to a gene: 7. The CDR3 extends over 15 amino acids.

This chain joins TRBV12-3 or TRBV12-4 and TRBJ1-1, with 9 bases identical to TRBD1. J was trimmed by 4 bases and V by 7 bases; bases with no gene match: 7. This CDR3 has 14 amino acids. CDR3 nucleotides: TGTGCCAGCACCGTCCGGGGACAGGGCACTGAAGCTTTCTTT. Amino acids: CASTVRGQGTEAFF.

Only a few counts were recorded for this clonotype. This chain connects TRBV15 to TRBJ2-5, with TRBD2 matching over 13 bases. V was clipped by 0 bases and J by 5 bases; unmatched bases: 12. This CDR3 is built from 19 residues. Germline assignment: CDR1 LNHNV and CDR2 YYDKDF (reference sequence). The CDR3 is CATSRDRDGLAGDLETQYF. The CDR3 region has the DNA TGTGCCACCAGCAGAGATCGAGACGGACTAGCGGGGGATTTGGAGACCCAGTACTTC.

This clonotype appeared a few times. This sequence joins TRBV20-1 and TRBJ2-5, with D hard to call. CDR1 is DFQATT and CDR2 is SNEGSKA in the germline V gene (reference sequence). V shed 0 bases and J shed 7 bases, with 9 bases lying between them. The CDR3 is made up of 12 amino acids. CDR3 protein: CSARELMGTQYF. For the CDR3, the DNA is TGCAGTGCTAGAGAACTAATGGGGACCCAGTACTTC.

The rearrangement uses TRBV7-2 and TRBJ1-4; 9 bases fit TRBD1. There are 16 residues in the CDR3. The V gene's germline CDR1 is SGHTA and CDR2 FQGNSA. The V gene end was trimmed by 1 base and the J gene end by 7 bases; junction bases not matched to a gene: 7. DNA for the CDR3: TGTGCCAGCAGCTTAGTGGGTGGACAGGGGCGTGAAAAACTGTTTTTT. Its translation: CASSLVGGQGREKLFF. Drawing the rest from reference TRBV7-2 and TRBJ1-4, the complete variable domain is GAGVSQSPSNKVTEKGKDVELRCDPISGHTALYWYRQSLGQGLEFLIYFQGNSAPDKSGLPSDRFSAERTGGSVSTLTIQRTQQEDSAVYLCASSLVGGQGREKLFFGSGTQLSVL.

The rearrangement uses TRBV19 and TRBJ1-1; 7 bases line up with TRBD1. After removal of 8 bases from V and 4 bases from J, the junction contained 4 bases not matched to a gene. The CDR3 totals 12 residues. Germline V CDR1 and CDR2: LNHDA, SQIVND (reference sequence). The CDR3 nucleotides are TGTGCCAGTCCAAAGGGGGCCACTGAAGCTTTCTTT. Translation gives CASPKGATEAFF.

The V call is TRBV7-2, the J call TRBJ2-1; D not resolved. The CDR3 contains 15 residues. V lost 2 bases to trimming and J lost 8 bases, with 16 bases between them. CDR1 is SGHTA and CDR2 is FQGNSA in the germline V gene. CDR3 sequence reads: CASSLFGTEVDEQFF. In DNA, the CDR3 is TGTGCCAGCAGCTTATTCGGCACCGAAGTCGATGAGCAGTTCTTC.

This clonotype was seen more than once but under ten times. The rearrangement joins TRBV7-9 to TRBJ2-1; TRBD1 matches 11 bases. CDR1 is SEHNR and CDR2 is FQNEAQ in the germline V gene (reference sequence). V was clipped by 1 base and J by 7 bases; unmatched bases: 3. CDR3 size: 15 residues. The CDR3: CASSLVDRGLNEQFF. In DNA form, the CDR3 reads TGTGCCAGCAGCTTAGTGGACAGGGGGCTGAATGAGCAGTTCTTC.

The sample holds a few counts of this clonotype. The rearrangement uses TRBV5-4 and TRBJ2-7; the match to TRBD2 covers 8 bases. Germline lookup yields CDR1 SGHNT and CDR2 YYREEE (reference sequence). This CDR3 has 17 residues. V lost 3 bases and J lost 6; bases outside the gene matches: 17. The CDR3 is CASSSGIAGTRGAEQYF. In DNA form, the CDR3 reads TGTGCCAGCAGCTCTGGGATAGCCGGGACTAGAGGGGCCGAGCAGTACTTC.

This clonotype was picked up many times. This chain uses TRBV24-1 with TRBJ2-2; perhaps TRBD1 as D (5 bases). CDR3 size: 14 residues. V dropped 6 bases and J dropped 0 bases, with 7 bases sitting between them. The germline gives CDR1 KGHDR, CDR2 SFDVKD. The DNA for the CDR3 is TGTGCCACCAGTCCCAGGGCGAACACCGGGGAGCTGTTTTTT. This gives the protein CATSPRANTGELFF.